Included here is one T cell receptor beta chain sequence, with context. These data are taken from a study of metastatic and nonmetastatic thyroid tumors. Per the original methods: CDR3 was compared across clinicopathological groups, and the resulting differences were used to build a distant-metastasis classifier for papillary thyroid cancer. TCRdb reanalyzed the PCR reads with MiXCR. The V and J calls were not made by the authors but by TCRdb's processing. Counted here are about 7,600 clones, 25% to 30% occurring once; the ten biggest clones make up approximately 18%. No patient received treatment before thyroid surgery. The CDR3 is 14 amino acids. Germline V CDR1 and CDR2: MDHEN, SYDVKM. V was pared by 6 bases and J by 3 bases, with 5 bases of the junction left unmatched.

Sequenced: adjacent normal tissue. The rearrangement uses TRBV28 and TRBJ1-3, with TRBD1 matching 7 bases. The source of this sequence is a female donor with papillary thyroid cancer or a benign thyroid nodule (not recorded which). Some clones in this sample may be carry-over from other donors' samples. The CDR3 nucleotides are TGTGCCAGCAGAGGGGGCGGAGGTGGAAACACCATATATTTT. Residues: CASRGGGGGNTIYF.